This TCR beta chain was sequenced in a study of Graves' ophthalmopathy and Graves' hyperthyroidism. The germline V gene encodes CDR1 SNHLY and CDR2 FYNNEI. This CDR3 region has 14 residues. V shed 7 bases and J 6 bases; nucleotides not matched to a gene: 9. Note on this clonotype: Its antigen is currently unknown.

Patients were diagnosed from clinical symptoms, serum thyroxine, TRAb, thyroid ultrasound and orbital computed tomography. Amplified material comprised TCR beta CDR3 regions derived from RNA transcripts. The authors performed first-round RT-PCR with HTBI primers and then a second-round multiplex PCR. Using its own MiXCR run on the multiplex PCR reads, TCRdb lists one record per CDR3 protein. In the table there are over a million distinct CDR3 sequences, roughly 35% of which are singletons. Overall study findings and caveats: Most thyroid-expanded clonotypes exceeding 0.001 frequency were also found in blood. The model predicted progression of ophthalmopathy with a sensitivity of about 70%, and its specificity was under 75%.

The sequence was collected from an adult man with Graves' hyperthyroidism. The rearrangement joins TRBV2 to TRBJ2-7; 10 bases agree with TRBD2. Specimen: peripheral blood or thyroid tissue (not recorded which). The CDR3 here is CASIFSGRPPEQYF. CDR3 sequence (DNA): TGTGCCAGCATTTTTAGCGGGAGGCCCCCCGAGCAGTACTTC.